The clone carrying this T cell receptor (beta chain) was detected once. Its antigen remains unknown. The entry originates in a study of CD8 T cells in ankylosing spondylitis. Study outcomes and limitations: Matched ankylosing spondylitis synovial fluid reportedly showed significant enrichment of disease-linked clones. Ankylosing spondylitis blood appeared to be characterized by a TCR beta motif of roughly eight highly homologous variants.

V lost 0 bases and J 14 bases, leaving 12 bases between the germline ends. This CDR3 region has 12 residues. Germline V gene data show CDR1 as SGHDT and CDR2 as YYEEEE. TCRdb reprocessed the 5' RACE reads via MiXCR and lists one record per CDR3 protein. The table includes around 140,000 distinct CDR3 sequences, 15% to 20% detected once. The receptor was isolated from a male donor with ankylosing spondylitis. The material sequenced was blood, either unsorted or a sorted T cell fraction (not recorded which). The chain recombines TRBV5-6 with TRBJ2-1; D assignment may be TRBD1 or TRBD2 (5 bases each). CDR3: CASSLGGVREFF. CDR3 bases: TGTGCCAGCAGCTTGGGAGGGGTAAGGGAGTTCTTC. Full variable domain (rest looked up from reference TRBV5-6 and TRBJ2-1): DAGVTQSPTHLIKTRGQQVTLRCSPKSGHDTVSWYQQALGQGPQFIFQYYEEEERQRGNFPDRFSGHQFPNYSSELNVNALLLGDSALYLCASSLGGVREFFGPGTRLTVL.